These T cell receptor beta chains were read from a single sample in a study of T cells after yellow fever vaccination. MiXCR, run by TCRdb on the 5' RACE reads, gives a single entry per CDR3 protein. The sample has some 320,000 distinct CDR3 sequences; over 3.5% are singletons. The sequencing used PBMCs, collected 5 days after the yellow fever booster vaccination. These TCRs come from a man between 18 and 35 years old who received the YFV17D yellow fever vaccine. CDR3s include the opening cysteine and the closing phenylalanine or tryptophan. D genes are given only for firm matches. Clone size is not always given. Where it is, it says once, few, many or a class for expanded clones.

>TRBD1|TRBJ1-4|many|TRBV5-1
CASSIGLGTGNEKLFF
TGCGCCAGCAGCATTGGTCTTGGGACAGGGAATGAAAAACTGTTTTTT
>.|TRBJ1-6|many|TRBV29-1
CSVRSGYNSPLHF
TGCAGCGTTAGATCGGGATATAATTCACCCCTCCACTTT
>TRBD2|TRBJ2-7|.|TRBV20-1
CSASYLAGPGPISYEQYF
TGCAGTGCTAGCTACTTAGCGGGGCCTGGTCCTATCTCCTACGAGCAGTACTTC
>TRBD2|TRBJ2-3|few|TRBV20-1
CSARGGIAGVYTDTQYF
TGCAGTGCTAGAGGGGGCATAGCGGGGGTTTACACAGATACGCAGTATTTT
>.|TRBJ1-2|.|TRBV6-6
CASSYVGSVINYGYTF
TGTGCCAGCAGTTACGTCGGGTCAGTGATTAACTATGGCTACACCTTC
>TRBD2|TRBJ2-5|.|TRBV5-1
CASSDLAGVTQETQYF
TGCGCCAGCAGCGATTTAGCGGGGGTCACTCAAGAGACCCAGTACTTC
>TRBD2|TRBJ2-1|few|TRBV28
CASSIGLAGGLSYNEQFF
TGTGCCAGCAGTATCGGACTAGCGGGGGGGCTGTCCTACAATGAGCAGTTCTTC
>.|TRBJ1-1|many|TRBV2
CASSSSLGMNTEAFF
TGTGCCAGCAGTTCGTCCCTCGGGATGAACACTGAAGCTTTCTTT
>.|TRBJ1-1|many|TRBV11-3
CASSLGGLTEAFF
TGTGCCAGCAGCTTAGGGGGGCTCACTGAAGCTTTCTTT
>.|TRBJ2-5|many|TRBV7-2
CASSLDGPVRILTQYF
TGTGCCAGCAGCCTGGACGGTCCCGTACGCATCCTGACCCAGTACTTC
>TRBD2|TRBJ2-1|.|TRBV6-1
CASSGLRGGEPLANEQFF
TGTGCCAGCAGTGGGCTTCGGGGGGGGGAACCCCTAGCCAATGAGCAGTTCTTC
>TRBD1|TRBJ2-5|.|TRBV30
CALDRAVGETQYF
TGTGCCCTTGACAGGGCTGTTGGGGAGACCCAGTACTTC
>TRBD2|TRBJ2-7|few|TRBV4-3
CASSHLAGLSTYEQYF
TGCGCCAGCAGCCACTTAGCGGGGCTCAGCACCTACGAGCAGTACTTC
>.|TRBJ1-1|few|TRBV7-9
CASSSDFEGLNTEAFF
TGTGCCAGCAGCTCGGACTTCGAGGGGTTGAACACTGAAGCTTTCTTT
>.|TRBJ1-5|many|TRBV4-2
CASSQERGQPQHF
TGTGCCAGCAGCCAAGAGAGGGGACAGCCCCAGCATTTT
>TRBD1|TRBJ2-7|.|TRBV12-3/TRBV12-4
CASSLWTGGTYEQYF
TGTGCCAGCAGTTTATGGACAGGGGGCACCTACGAGCAGTACTTC
>.|TRBJ1-4|.|TRBV7-9
CASIKGTEKLFF
TGTGCCAGCATCAAAGGAACGGAAAAACTGTTTTTT
>.|TRBJ2-1|many|TRBV7-2
CASSLGPVSYNEQFF
TGTGCCAGCAGCTTAGGGCCAGTGTCATACAATGAGCAGTTCTTC
>.|TRBJ1-5|.|TRBV7-2
CASSFNRGQQPQHF
TGTGCCAGCAGCTTTAACCGAGGACAACAGCCCCAGCATTTT
>.|TRBJ1-6|.|TRBV4-1
CASSHPNQDSPLHF
TGCGCCAGCAGCCACCCTAACCAGGATTCACCCCTCCACTTT
>.|TRBJ2-3|.|TRBV10-1
CASSEDREMGTDTQYF
TGCGCCAGCAGTGAGGACCGGGAGATGGGGACAGATACGCAGTATTTT
>.|TRBJ1-1|.|TRBV4-2
CASSQGPGKGTEAFF
TGTGCCAGCAGCCAAGGGCCAGGGAAGGGTACTGAAGCTTTCTTT
>TRBD1|TRBJ2-6|many|TRBV29-1
CSVGLGQGTSGANVLTF
TGCAGCGTTGGACTAGGACAGGGTACTTCTGGGGCCAACGTCCTGACTTTC
>TRBD2|TRBJ2-1|few|TRBV5-1
CASRFSGGALGEQFF
TGCGCCAGCAGATTTAGCGGGGGGGCCTTGGGTGAGCAGTTCTTC
>.|TRBJ1-5|.|TRBV6-5
CASSSHQPQHF
TGTGCCAGCAGCTCCCATCAGCCCCAGCATTTT
>.|TRBJ1-6|few|TRBV7-2
CASSPRQANNSPLHF
TGTGCCAGCAGCCCCCGACAGGCCAATAATTCACCCCTCCACTTT
>.|TRBJ2-3|many|TRBV12-3/TRBV12-4
CASRLTGTSTDTQYF
TGTGCCAGCAGATTGACAGGGACTAGCACAGATACGCAGTATTTT
>.|TRBJ1-4|few|TRBV7-9
CASSLGGAGGEKLFF
TGTGCCAGCAGCTTAGGGGGGGCAGGAGGAGAAAAACTGTTTTTT
>.|TRBJ1-5|few|TRBV2
CASCAAEYSNQPQHF
TGTGCCTCCTGCGCCGCGGAATATAGCAATCAGCCCCAGCATTTT
>.|TRBJ1-2|many|TRBV29-1
CSVEEKAINYGYTF
TGCAGCGTTGAAGAAAAGGCCATCAACTATGGCTACACCTTC
>.|TRBJ2-2|.|TRBV12-3/TRBV12-4
CASRLSSPGELFF
TGTGCCAGCAGACTTTCCTCGCCCGGGGAGCTGTTTTTT
>.|TRBJ1-1|.|TRBV7-2
CASSFGISPGEAFF
TGTGCCAGCAGCTTTGGGATATCTCCTGGGGAAGCTTTCTTT
>TRBD1|TRBJ1-1|.|TRBV10-2
CASSEDPGQGGNTEAFF
TGCGCCAGCAGTGAAGACCCCGGACAGGGCGGGAACACTGAAGCTTTCTTT
>.|TRBJ2-4|.|TRBV28
CASSPQLGANIQYF
TGTGCCAGCAGCCCCCAGTTGGGGGCAAACATTCAGTACTTC
>.|TRBJ2-3|few|TRBV6-5
CASSEVVGEAQYF
TGTGCCAGCAGTGAGGTTGTGGGGGAAGCGCAGTATTTT
>TRBD2|TRBJ2-3|.|TRBV10-3
CAISPGGGYTDTQYF
TGTGCCATCAGTCCGGGCGGGGGGTACACAGATACGCAGTATTTT
>TRBD1|TRBJ1-2|.|TRBV6-5
CASRSSGTGRYGYTF
TGTGCCAGCAGAAGTTCCGGGACAGGGAGATATGGCTACACCTTC
>TRBD1|TRBJ2-1|many|TRBV4-1
CASSQVGTGGRNEQFF
TGCGCCAGCAGCCAAGTCGGGACAGGGGGCCGGAATGAGCAGTTCTTC
>.|TRBJ1-1|few|TRBV12-3/TRBV12-4
CASSFRQGWNTEAFF
TGTGCCAGCAGTTTTCGGCAGGGCTGGAACACTGAAGCTTTCTTT